These T cell receptor beta chains were read from a single sample in a study of blood T cell repertoires in COVID-19. Repertoires were generated with immunoSEQ multiplex PCR, while TCRdb's copy carries only in-frame clones and drops some. This table has 140,000 or so clones, 70% to 85% appearing once. What was sequenced was peripheral blood. The receptors originated from a man in his sixties with active or convalescent COVID-19. CDR3s include the opening cysteine and the closing phenylalanine or tryptophan. D genes are given only for firm matches. Not every row has a clone size; where given, it reads once, few, many or a size class.

abundance: once; d_gene: .; j_gene: TRBJ1-3; v_gene: TRBV5-1; CDR3aa: CASSFGSYDGNTIYF; CDR3nt: TGCGCCAGCAGCTTTGGTAGCTACGATGGAAACACCATATATTTT
abundance: once; d_gene: .; j_gene: TRBJ1-5; v_gene: TRBV25-1; CDR3aa: CASRAGRNQPQHF; CDR3nt: TGTGCCAGCAGAGCCGGGAGAAATCAGCCCCAGCATTTT
abundance: .; d_gene: TRBD1; j_gene: TRBJ2-7; v_gene: TRBV4-1; CDR3aa: CASSPGQGALYEQYF; CDR3nt: TGCGCCAGCAGCCCGGGACAGGGGGCCCTCTACGAGCAGTACTTC
abundance: .; d_gene: TRBD1; j_gene: TRBJ2-7; v_gene: TRBV11-3; CDR3aa: CASSTPGTGSEQYF; CDR3nt: TGTGCCAGCAGCACTCCGGGGACAGGGTCCGAGCAGTACTTC
abundance: once; d_gene: .; j_gene: TRBJ2-5; v_gene: TRBV7-2; CDR3aa: CASTPDRTAYQETQYF; CDR3nt: TGTGCCAGCACCCCGGATAGGACAGCATACCAAGAGACCCAGTACTTC
abundance: once; d_gene: TRBD2; j_gene: TRBJ2-5; v_gene: TRBV5-1; CDR3aa: CASSSSGTNQETQYF; CDR3nt: TGCGCCAGCAGCTCGTCCGGGACTAACCAAGAGACCCAGTACTTC
abundance: .; d_gene: TRBD2; j_gene: TRBJ2-1; v_gene: TRBV4-3; CDR3aa: CASSPGLAQNNEQFF; CDR3nt: TGCGCCAGCAGCCCCGGACTAGCACAGAACAATGAGCAGTTCTTC
abundance: .; d_gene: TRBD1; j_gene: TRBJ1-1; v_gene: TRBV5-1; CDR3aa: CASSSGTGLTEAFF; CDR3nt: TGCGCCAGCAGCTCTGGGACAGGGCTTACTGAAGCTTTCTTT
abundance: .; d_gene: TRBD1; j_gene: TRBJ1-5; v_gene: TRBV4-1; CDR3aa: CASSQVGQGAHQPQHF; CDR3nt: TGCGCCAGCAGCCAAGTTGGACAGGGAGCACATCAGCCCCAGCATTTT
abundance: .; d_gene: TRBD2; j_gene: TRBJ2-5; v_gene: TRBV5-6; CDR3aa: CASSRGRGETQYF; CDR3nt: TGTGCCAGCAGCCGCGGGAGAGGGGAGACCCAGTACTTC
abundance: .; d_gene: TRBD1; j_gene: TRBJ1-4; v_gene: TRBV7-2; CDR3aa: CASSLSIRTGGNEKLFF; CDR3nt: TGTGCCAGCAGCTTATCTATCCGGACAGGGGGAAATGAAAAACTGTTTTTT
abundance: .; d_gene: TRBD1; j_gene: TRBJ1-1; v_gene: TRBV6-2/TRBV6-3; CDR3aa: CASSPRGQGYTEAFF; CDR3nt: TGTGCCAGCAGCCCCAGGGGACAGGGGTACACTGAAGCTTTCTTT
abundance: .; d_gene: TRBD1; j_gene: TRBJ1-5; v_gene: TRBV5-6; CDR3aa: CASSRRTGNSNQPQHF; CDR3nt: TGTGCCAGCAGCAGAAGGACAGGGAATAGCAATCAGCCCCAGCATTTT
abundance: .; d_gene: TRBD1; j_gene: TRBJ1-3; v_gene: TRBV19; CDR3aa: CAIADRGPGNTIYF; CDR3nt: TGTGCCATTGCGGACAGGGGGCCTGGAAACACCATATATTTT
abundance: few; d_gene: .; j_gene: TRBJ1-5; v_gene: TRBV4-3; CDR3aa: CASSQFLPVEGNQPQHF; CDR3nt: TGCGCCAGCAGCCAATTTCTGCCGGTCGAAGGCAATCAGCCCCAGCATTTT
abundance: .; d_gene: .; j_gene: TRBJ2-4; v_gene: TRBV7-2; CDR3aa: CASSLAGGRNIQYF; CDR3nt: TGTGCCAGCAGCTTAGCGGGGGGACGAAACATTCAGTACTTC
abundance: .; d_gene: TRBD2; j_gene: TRBJ2-3; v_gene: TRBV7-8; CDR3aa: CASSLLERGVGDTQYF; CDR3nt: TGTGCCAGCAGCCTCCTGGAGCGGGGGGTAGGGGATACGCAGTATTTT
abundance: few; d_gene: TRBD1; j_gene: TRBJ2-1; v_gene: TRBV5-1; CDR3aa: CASSSWDRGQFF; CDR3nt: TGCGCCAGCAGCTCCTGGGACAGGGGGCAGTTCTTC
abundance: .; d_gene: TRBD1; j_gene: TRBJ1-5; v_gene: TRBV6-6; CDR3aa: CASSPRTGPVNQPQHF; CDR3nt: TGTGCCAGCAGCCCTAGGACAGGGCCCGTCAATCAGCCCCAGCATTTT
abundance: .; d_gene: .; j_gene: TRBJ2-7; v_gene: TRBV11-3; CDR3aa: CASSLGPGTYEQYF; CDR3nt: TGTGCCAGCAGCTTAGGGCCGGGAACCTACGAGCAGTACTTC
abundance: .; d_gene: .; j_gene: TRBJ2-1; v_gene: TRBV15; CDR3aa: CATSREIVSSPYNEQFF; CDR3nt: TGTGCCACCAGCAGAGAGATAGTTAGCAGCCCATACAATGAGCAGTTCTTC
abundance: .; d_gene: TRBD2; j_gene: TRBJ2-2; v_gene: TRBV19; CDR3aa: CASSLGTSGNTGELFF; CDR3nt: TGTGCCAGTAGTCTGGGGACTAGCGGGAACACCGGGGAGCTGTTTTTT
abundance: .; d_gene: .; j_gene: TRBJ2-3; v_gene: TRBV12-3/TRBV12-4; CDR3aa: CASRPSSDTQYF; CDR3nt: TGTGCCAGCAGGCCTAGCTCAGATACGCAGTATTTT
abundance: .; d_gene: .; j_gene: TRBJ1-3; v_gene: TRBV29-1; CDR3aa: CSVRFNSGNTIYF; CDR3nt: TGCAGCGTGCGGTTTAACTCTGGAAACACCATATATTTT
abundance: .; d_gene: TRBD1; j_gene: TRBJ1-3; v_gene: TRBV19; CDR3aa: CATRQGALSGNTIYF; CDR3nt: TGTGCCACAAGACAGGGGGCCCTCTCTGGAAACACCATATATTTT
abundance: few; d_gene: .; j_gene: TRBJ2-7; v_gene: TRBV4-3; CDR3aa: CASSQLTGSEQYF; CDR3nt: TGCGCCAGCAGCCAATTGACAGGATCCGAGCAGTACTTC
abundance: .; d_gene: .; j_gene: TRBJ1-2; v_gene: TRBV3-1/TRBV3-2; CDR3aa: CASSHGRSYTF; CDR3nt: TGTGCCAGCAGCCACGGGAGGAGCTACACCTTC